The T cell receptor beta chain under discussion was sequenced for a study of Ad26.COV2.S vaccination and SARS-CoV-2 variants. Background on the study: In the study, Ad26.COV2.S was injected intramuscularly once, or twice 56 days apart. Study results and caveats: Spike-specific TCR breadth was greater in vaccine than placebo recipients. Substantial breadth in spike-specific CD8+ and CD4+ T cell responses was reportedly seen after vaccination.

Data came from immunoSEQ multiplex PCR; TCRdb stores just in-frame clones and leaves some out. The sample records hundreds of thousands of clones, roughly 89% being singletons. Of note for this clone: Its target is unknown.

V lost 2 bases, J lost 1 base, and 14 bases lay in between. CDR3 length: 16 amino acids. The germline V gene has CDR1 KGHSH and CDR2 LQKENI. The sample's treatment: roughly 18 received Ad26.COV2.S at low or high dose, single or two shots; 5 received placebo; per-sample allocation not given. On day 63 after the first injection, vaccine and placebo recipients gave samples. The chain has TRBV18 and TRBJ1-2; D is unresolved. This material consisted of peripheral blood, taken in a trial of Ad26.COV2.S vaccine versus placebo. The TCR comes from a person between 18 and 59 years old who received the Ad26.COV2.S COVID-19 vaccine or a placebo. CDR3 in DNA: TGTGCCAGCTCACCATATGGCCGAAGTTATAACTATGGCTACACCTTC. This sequence encodes CASSPYGRSYNYGYTF.